The entry below gives a single T cell receptor (beta chain) sequence along with its context. Profiling relied on immunoSEQ multiplex PCR, and the TCRdb table lists in-frame clones only, not all of them. Here the sample spans hundreds of thousands of clones, 80% to 95% being singletons. This CDR3 is built from 16 residues. Germline loops: CDR1 SGHNT, CDR2 YYREEE (reference sequence). Trimming left V 5 bases short and J 0 bases short, with 15 bases between. This record comes from a study of control samples from healthy donors and cancer patients. The clonotype comes from a man aged 35 to 55 with head and neck cancer. Source material: PBMCs. The chain employs TRBV5-4 and TRBJ2-1; maybe TRBD2 (6 bases). CDR3 sequence (DNA): TGTGCCAGCAGTTCCCGGCGGGGCAGCTCCTACAATGAGCAGTTCTTC. It encodes CASSSRRGSSYNEQFF.